The clone carrying this TCR beta chain was picked up a small number of times. As yet, its antigen is unknown. Each CDR3 protein is one row after TCRdb ran MiXCR on the reads. The sample records about a million distinct CDR3 sequences, approximately 31% being singletons. V shed 6 bases and J 2 bases; nucleotides not matched to a gene: 7. The CDR3 spans 15 residues. These data originate in a study of T cell repertoires in cytomegalovirus infection. About the study: Recently described HLA-C-restricted plus well-studied HLA-B-restricted CMV epitopes were used. Public TCR beta signatures marked donors with CMV infection and the matching HLA. Study-wide points: Dominating the ex vivo response were TCR beta clonotypes that were CMV-specific and HLA-C-restricted.

This receptor was obtained from a human donor in good health (CMV status not recorded). Some clones in this sample may be carry-over from other donors' samples. Sequencing was performed on cultured CD8+ T cells from PBMCs, taken from culture after CMV antigen stimulation. This chain joins TRBV12-3 or TRBV12-4 and TRBJ2-3; 8 positions match TRBD2. As DNA, the CDR3 is TGTGCCAGCAGCCATAGCGGGGCAAACACAGATACGCAGTATTTT. Translated, it gives CASSHSGANTDTQYF.